Included here is one T cell receptor (beta chain) sequence, with context. Authors' analysis steps: Scientists estimated how many nucleated cells there were by amplifying reference gene primers. Here immunoSEQ multiplex PCR was the method, and the copy in TCRdb shows in-frame clones only, minus some. V and J calls and clone size are those listed in that table; D and trimming were worked out from the DNA. Found here are over 85,000 clones, approximately 90% of them singletons; the top ten hold about 2.5%. The CDR3 loop spans 15 amino acids. Per germline, CDR1 MGHRA and CDR2 YSYEKL. With 3 bases clipped from V and 5 bases from J, the junction kept 6 bases outside the gene matches. This sample is drawn from a study of blood T cell repertoires in COVID-19. Study-wide background: Material from acute and convalescent COVID-19 was sourced from the United States, Italy and Spain. In each case, the material was cDNA or gDNA derived from T cells, B-cell-depleted T cells, or PBMCs.

The origin of this receptor is a human donor with active COVID-19. The donor label of this sample is uncertain. The V gene is TRBV4-1, the J gene TRBJ2-7; TRBD1 matches 11 bases. Sequences were obtained from peripheral blood. This CDR3 is CASSQMGQGEDEQYF. The CDR3 DNA is TGCGCCAGCAGCCAGATGGGACAGGGGGAAGACGAGCAGTACTTC.